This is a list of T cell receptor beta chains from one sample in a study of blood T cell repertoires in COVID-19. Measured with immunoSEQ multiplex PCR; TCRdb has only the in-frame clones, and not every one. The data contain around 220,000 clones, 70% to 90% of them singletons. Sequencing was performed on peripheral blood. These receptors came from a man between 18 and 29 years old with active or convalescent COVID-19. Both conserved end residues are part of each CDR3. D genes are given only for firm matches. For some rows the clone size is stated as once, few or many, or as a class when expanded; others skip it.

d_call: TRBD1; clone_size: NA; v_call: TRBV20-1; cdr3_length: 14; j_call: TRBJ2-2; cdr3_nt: TGCAGTGCTAGTCAAGGGGGCGCTTCCGGGGAGCTGTTTTTT; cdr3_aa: CSASQGGASGELFF
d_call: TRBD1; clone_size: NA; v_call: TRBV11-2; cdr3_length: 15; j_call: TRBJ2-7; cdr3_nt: TGTGCCAGCAGGCGTGGGACAGGCTACTCCTACGAGCAGTACTTC; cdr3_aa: CASRRGTGYSYEQYF
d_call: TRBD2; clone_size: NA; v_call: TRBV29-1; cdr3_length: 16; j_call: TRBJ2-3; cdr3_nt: TGCAGCGTGTCTGGACTAGCGGGAGGGTCACCAGATACGCAGTATTTT; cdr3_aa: CSVSGLAGGSPDTQYF
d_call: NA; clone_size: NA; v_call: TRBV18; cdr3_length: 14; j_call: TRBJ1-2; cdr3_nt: TGTGCCAGCTCACCGGAGGTGGGCCTAAGGGGCTACACCTTC; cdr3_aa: CASSPEVGLRGYTF
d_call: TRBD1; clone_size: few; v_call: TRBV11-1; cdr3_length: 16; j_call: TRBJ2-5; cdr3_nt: TGTGCCAGCAGCTTAGTCCTTCAGGGGGACCAAGAGACCCAGTACTTC; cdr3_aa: CASSLVLQGDQETQYF
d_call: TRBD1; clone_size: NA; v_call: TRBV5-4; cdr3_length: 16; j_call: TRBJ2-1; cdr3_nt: TGTGCCAGCAGCGCGGGGCGGGACAGGGTCAACAATGAGCAGTTCTTC; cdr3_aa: CASSAGRDRVNNEQFF
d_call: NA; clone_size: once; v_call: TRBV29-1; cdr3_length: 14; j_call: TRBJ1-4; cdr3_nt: TGCAGCGTTGAAGTAGGGCCGGGAGGAGAAAAACTGTTTTTT; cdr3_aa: CSVEVGPGGEKLFF
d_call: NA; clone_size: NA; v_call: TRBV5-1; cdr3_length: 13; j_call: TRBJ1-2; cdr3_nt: TGCGCCAGCAGCACACAACAGGGCTATGGCTACACCTTC; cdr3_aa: CASSTQQGYGYTF
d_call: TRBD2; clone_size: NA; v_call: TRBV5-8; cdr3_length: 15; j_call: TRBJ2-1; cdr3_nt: TGTGCCAGCAGCTTGGGGGCGGGAGGGCCCCATGAGCAGTTCTTC; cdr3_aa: CASSLGAGGPHEQFF
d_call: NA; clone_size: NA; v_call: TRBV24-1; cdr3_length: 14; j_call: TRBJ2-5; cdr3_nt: TGTGCCACCAGTGATTCGCCCCCGGGGGAGACCCAGTACTTC; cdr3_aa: CATSDSPPGETQYF
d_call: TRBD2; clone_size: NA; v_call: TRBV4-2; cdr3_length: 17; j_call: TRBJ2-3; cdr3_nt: TGTGCCAGCAGCCAGGGCCGGACTAGCGGGAGAGGAGATACGCAGTATTTT; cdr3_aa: CASSQGRTSGRGDTQYF
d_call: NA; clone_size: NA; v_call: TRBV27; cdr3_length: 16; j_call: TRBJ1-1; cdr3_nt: TGTGCCAGCAGTTTATATTTGGGGGCGCGTTACACTGAAGCTTTCTTT; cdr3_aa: CASSLYLGARYTEAFF
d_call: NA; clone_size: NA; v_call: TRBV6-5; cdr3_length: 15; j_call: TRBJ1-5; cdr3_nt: TGTGCCAGCAGTCCCGCAGGGATGAGCAATCAGCCCCAGCATTTT; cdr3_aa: CASSPAGMSNQPQHF
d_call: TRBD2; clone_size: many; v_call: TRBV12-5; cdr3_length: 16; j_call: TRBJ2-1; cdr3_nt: TGTGCTAGTGGTCAACAGCAGGGAGGGGTCTACAATGAGCAGTTCTTC; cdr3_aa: CASGQQQGGVYNEQFF
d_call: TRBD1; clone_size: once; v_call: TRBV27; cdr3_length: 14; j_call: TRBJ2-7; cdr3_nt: TGTGCCAGCAGTCCCGGGACAGGACCGTACGAGCAGTACTTC; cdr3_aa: CASSPGTGPYEQYF
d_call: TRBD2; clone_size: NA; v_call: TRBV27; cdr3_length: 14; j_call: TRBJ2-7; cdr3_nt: TGTGCCAGCAGAGGACTAGCGGGAGGTGGGGAGCAGTACTTC; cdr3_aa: CASRGLAGGGEQYF